This entry lists 7 T cell receptor beta chains sequenced from one sample in a study of blood T cell repertoires in COVID-19. Produced via immunoSEQ multiplex PCR; TCRdb's table is partial and in-frame only. The sample includes around 180,000 clones, about 80% of them seen just once. Sequencing was carried out using peripheral blood. The source is a human donor in a cohort sampled during active COVID-19.

The V and J genes are TRBV4-1 and TRBJ1-3; D is unresolved. This CDR3 spans 15 amino acids. The V gene's germline CDR1 is MGHRA and CDR2 YSYEKL. Trimming removed 0 bases at V and 7 bases at J, with 13 bases between. CDR3 bases: TGCGCCAGCAGCCAAGAGGTGGCGGCTCCCAACACCATATATTTT. It codes for CASSQEVAAPNTIYF.

This sequence joins TRBV6-6 and TRBJ2-5; 8 bases match TRBD1. The V segment lost 10 bases and the J segment 5 bases; nucleotides outside the gene matches: 12. From germline, CDR1 is MNHNY and CDR2 SVGAGI (reference sequence). This CDR3 is built from 14 residues. CDR3 sequence reads: CATTIQGGVETQYF. The CDR3 region has the DNA TGTGCCACTACGATACAGGGGGGAGTGGAGACCCAGTACTTC.

This clone came up a few times. The genes are TRBV27 and TRBJ1-1; D uncertain. V gave up 7 bases and J gave up 2 bases, with 11 bases separating them. This CDR3 spans 13 amino acids. Germline lookup yields CDR1 MNHEY and CDR2 SMNVEV (reference sequence). This CDR3 reads CASTERPNTEAFF. The CDR3 bases are TGTGCCAGCACGGAGCGGCCTAACACTGAAGCTTTCTTT.

The CDR3 is CASSPGNLRREETQYF. The CDR3, as DNA: TGTGCCAGCTCACCAGGGAACCTCCGGAGGGAAGAGACCCAGTACTTC. V usage is TRBV18 and J usage is TRBJ2-5; possibly TRBD2 for D (6 bases). Trimming took 2 bases from V and 3 from J, leaving 16 bases between them. The CDR3 extends over 16 amino acids. CDR1 and CDR2 from the germline V gene are KGHSH and LQKENI.

DNA of the CDR3: TGTGCCAGCAGTTACGACAGGGGAGAAGAAAAACTGTTTTTT. This gives the protein CASSYDRGEEKLFF. This rearrangement joins TRBV6-5 to TRBJ1-4, with 8 bases fitting TRBD1. The CDR3 covers 14 residues. The V and J ends lost 2 bases and 8 bases, in that order; junction bases with no gene match: 4. Germline CDR1 is MNHEY and CDR2 is SVGAGI.

The V call is TRBV10-3, the J call TRBJ1-1; D is possibly TRBD1 (6 bases). Trimming left V 11 bases short and J 3 bases short, with 13 bases between. The CDR3 is 12 amino acids. Germline CDR1 is ENHRY and CDR2 is SYGVKD. CDR3 loop: CASTGLDTEAFF. The CDR3, as DNA: TGTGCCTCAACAGGGTTGGACACTGAAGCTTTCTTT.

The J gene is TRBJ2-1, the V gene TRBV4-1, with 8 positions matching TRBD2. J was trimmed by 15 bases and V by 4 bases; bases with no gene match: 11. Germline CDR1 and CDR2: MGHRA and YSYEKL. This CDR3 has 13 amino acids. CDR3 region: CASSRDSGGGVFF. The CDR3, as DNA: TGCGCCAGCAGCCGAGATTCGGGGGGGGGTGTGTTCTTC.